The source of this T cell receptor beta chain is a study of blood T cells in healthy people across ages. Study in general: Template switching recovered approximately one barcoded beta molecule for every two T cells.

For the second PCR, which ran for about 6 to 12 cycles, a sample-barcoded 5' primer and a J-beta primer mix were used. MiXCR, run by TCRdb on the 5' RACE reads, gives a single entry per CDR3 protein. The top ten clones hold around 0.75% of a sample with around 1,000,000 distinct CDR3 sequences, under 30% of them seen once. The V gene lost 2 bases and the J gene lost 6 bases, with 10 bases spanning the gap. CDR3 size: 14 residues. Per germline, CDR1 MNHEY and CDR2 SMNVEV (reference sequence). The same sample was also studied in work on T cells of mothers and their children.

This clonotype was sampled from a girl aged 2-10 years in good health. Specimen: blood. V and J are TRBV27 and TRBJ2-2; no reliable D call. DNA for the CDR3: TGTGCCAGCAGTTTACTTCGTGAATCCGGGGAGCTGTTTTTT. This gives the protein CASSLLRESGELFF.